Listed below are T cell receptor beta chains from one sample, sequenced in a study of cytomegalovirus exposure and HLA in healthy donors. TCRdb keeps only in-frame clones here, not all; method: immunoSEQ multiplex PCR. The sample has hundreds of thousands of clones, 70% to 90% seen once. Sequencing was carried out using PBMCs. The receptors here all came from a woman under 30 in good health and CMV-seronegative. CDR3s include the opening cysteine and the closing phenylalanine or tryptophan. The D gene is left open where the match is weak. Some rows mark clone size as missing; the rest say once, few, many or name a class of expanded clone.

-,14,TRBV28,TRBJ1-5,-,CASSFLGGNQPQHF,TGTGCCAGCAGTTTTCTGGGGGGGAATCAGCCCCAGCATTTT
-,15,TRBV6-5,TRBJ1-5,TRBD1,CASSYGTGWDQPQHF,TGTGCCAGCAGTTACGGGACAGGTTGGGATCAGCCCCAGCATTTT
-,16,TRBV28,TRBJ2-7,TRBD2,CASSIPLAGVRYEQYF,TGTGCCAGCAGTATACCACTAGCGGGAGTGCGATACGAGCAGTACTTC
once,15,TRBV11-2,TRBJ2-7,TRBD1,CASSPSGGVGYEQYF,TGTGCCAGCAGCCCTTCAGGGGGAGTTGGCTACGAGCAGTACTTC
-,16,TRBV28,TRBJ2-7,TRBD2,CASSLFGTSVGYEQYF,TGTGCCAGCAGTTTATTTGGGACTAGCGTGGGCTACGAGCAGTACTTC
-,15,TRBV7-8,TRBJ2-7,-,CASSFRLGSSYEQYF,TGTGCCAGCAGCTTCCGACTAGGGAGCTCCTACGAGCAGTACTTC
-,16,TRBV5-1,TRBJ2-3,TRBD2,CASSLDRGEITDTQYF,TGCGCCAGCAGCTTGGACCGGGGGGAGATCACAGATACGCAGTATTTT
-,14,TRBV2,TRBJ1-1,TRBD1,CAGTGAQANTEAFF,TGTGCCGGGACAGGGGCCCAAGCGAACACTGAAGCTTTCTTT
-,16,TRBV7-9,TRBJ2-6,-,CASSSLVHSGANVLTF,TGTGCCAGCAGCTCCCTGGTACACTCTGGGGCCAACGTCCTGACTTTC
-,15,TRBV2,TRBJ2-5,TRBD2,CASWGTSVNKETQYF,TGTGCCAGCTGGGGAACTAGCGTTAACAAAGAGACCCAGTACTTC
-,18,TRBV4-3,TRBJ1-5,-,CASSQGAGGLRGNQPQHF,TGCGCCAGCAGCCAAGGTGCCGGGGGGCTGAGGGGCAATCAGCCCCAGCATTTT
-,15,TRBV7-2,TRBJ1-3,TRBD1,CASSRGTDSGNTIYF,TGTGCCAGCAGTAGAGGGACAGATTCTGGAAACACCATATATTTT
-,13,TRBV5-4,TRBJ2-3,-,CASSPLSTDTQYF,TGTGCCAGCAGCCCGTTGAGCACAGATACGCAGTATTTT
-,15,TRBV7-6,TRBJ2-7,TRBD1,CASSVGTAELGEQYF,TGTGCCAGCAGCGTTGGGACAGCCGAATTGGGGGAGCAGTACTTC
-,12,TRBV9,TRBJ1-1,-,CASSVAGSEAFF,TGTGCCAGCAGCGTAGCAGGGTCTGAAGCTTTCTTT
-,13,TRBV6-6,TRBJ2-6,-,CAAAGSGANVLTF,TGTGCCGCCGCGGGATCAGGGGCCAACGTCCTGACTTTC
once,16,TRBV2,TRBJ2-1,TRBD2,CASSEATSGIPNEQFF,TGTGCCAGCAGTGAGGCAACTAGCGGGATCCCCAATGAGCAGTTCTTC
-,15,TRBV7-2,TRBJ2-7,TRBD2,CASSLSAGAPYEQYF,TGTGCCAGCAGCTTATCAGCGGGGGCTCCCTACGAGCAGTACTTC
-,16,TRBV7-2,TRBJ2-3,TRBD2,CASSLASGRALDTQYF,TGTGCCAGCAGCTTAGCAAGCGGGAGGGCCCTAGATACGCAGTATTTT
few,15,TRBV4-3,TRBJ2-7,-,CASSQAQGRIDEQYF,TGCGCCAGCAGCCAAGCTCAGGGGCGCATCGACGAGCAGTACTTC
once,12,TRBV5-1,TRBJ2-3,-,CASKRAVDTQYF,TGCGCCAGCAAACGAGCGGTAGATACGCAGTATTTT
-,13,TRBV5-1,TRBJ1-2,-,CASRAPSNYGYTF,TGCGCCAGCAGGGCACCGTCTAACTATGGCTACACCTTC
-,15,TRBV7-8,TRBJ1-5,TRBD1,CASSLSGQWNQPQHF,TGTGCCAGCAGCTTATCGGGACAGTGGAATCAGCCCCAGCATTTT
-,13,TRBV29-1,TRBJ2-5,-,CSVDKIGVETQYF,TGCAGCGTTGACAAAATAGGGGTAGAGACCCAGTACTTC
-,14,TRBV28,TRBJ2-7,TRBD1,CASSSTGGRYEQYF,TGTGCCAGCAGTTCCACAGGGGGAAGGTACGAGCAGTACTTC
-,15,TRBV5-6,TRBJ2-1,TRBD1,CASSSTGWEGNEQFF,TGTGCCAGCAGCTCGACAGGGTGGGAAGGCAATGAGCAGTTCTTC
once,12,TRBV9,TRBJ1-3,-,CASGGSGNTIYF,TGTGCCAGCGGAGGCTCTGGAAACACCATATATTTT
once,15,TRBV27,TRBJ1-5,TRBD1,CASSLTGASNQPQHF,TGTGCCAGCAGCCTGACAGGGGCTAGCAATCAGCCCCAGCATTTT
-,15,TRBV11-2,TRBJ1-6,-,CASSLDVSGNSPLHF,TGTGCCAGCAGCTTAGATGTTTCGGGGAATTCACCCCTCCACTTT
-,17,TRBV7-9,TRBJ2-1,TRBD2,CASSYNLRGREFNEQFF,TGTGCCAGCAGCTACAACCTACGTGGGCGGGAGTTCAATGAGCAGTTCTTC
-,16,TRBV5-6,TRBJ2-1,TRBD1,CASIKRRQGSYNEQFF,TGTGCCAGCATCAAAAGACGACAGGGATCCTACAATGAGCAGTTCTTC
-,15,TRBV19,TRBJ1-2,-,CASTHHEGANYGYTF,TGTGCCAGTACCCACCACGAAGGGGCTAACTATGGCTACACCTTC
-,15,TRBV9,TRBJ2-5,-,CASSGTTGLGETQYF,TGTGCCAGCAGCGGAACAACAGGGCTGGGAGAGACCCAGTACTTC
-,15,TRBV6-1,TRBJ2-3,-,CASKMGGTGADTQYF,TGTGCCAGCAAAATGGGCGGGACGGGCGCAGATACGCAGTATTTT
-,17,TRBV9,TRBJ2-5,TRBD2,CASSLPGSGLAEETQYF,TGTGCCAGCAGCCTACCGGGGTCCGGACTAGCGGAAGAGACCCAGTACTTC
-,15,TRBV27,TRBJ2-1,-,CASSFDGGSYNEQFF,TGTGCCAGCAGCTTCGACGGGGGCTCCTACAATGAGCAGTTCTTC
-,15,TRBV7-3,TRBJ2-3,TRBD2,CASSLIAGVTDTQYF,TGTGCCAGCAGCTTAATAGCGGGGGTGACAGATACGCAGTATTTT
-,20,TRBV6-7,TRBJ1-3,TRBD1,CASSYRAGGFRRVRGNTIYF,TGTGCCAGCAGTTACCGCGCAGGGGGTTTCAGACGGGTTCGGGGAAACACCATATATTTT
-,15,TRBV5-1,TRBJ1-1,-,CASSLERDLNTEAFF,TGCGCCAGCAGCTTGGAACGGGACTTGAACACTGAAGCTTTCTTT
once,14,TRBV7-8,TRBJ1-3,-,CASSMGSPGNTIYF,TGTGCCAGCAGCATGGGCTCTCCTGGAAACACCATATATTTT
-,14,TRBV12-5,TRBJ1-2,TRBD1,CASGTGQGNYGYTF,TGTGCTAGTGGTACCGGACAGGGCAACTATGGCTACACCTTC
-,17,TRBV15,TRBJ2-3,TRBD2,CATSRGVLAPSTDTQYF,TGTGCCACCAGCAGAGGGGTACTAGCGCCTAGCACAGATACGCAGTATTTT
-,15,TRBV4-1,TRBJ1-5,-,CASSQDLSRAQPQHF,TGCGCCAGCAGCCAAGATCTAAGCAGGGCCCAGCCCCAGCATTTT
-,14,TRBV27,TRBJ2-1,-,CASSSVSSYNEQFF,TGTGCCAGCAGTTCGGTAAGCTCCTACAATGAGCAGTTCTTC
-,12,TRBV12-5,TRBJ2-5,-,CASGLGGETQYF,TGTGCTAGTGGTTTGGGAGGAGAGACCCAGTACTTC
-,14,TRBV11-1,TRBJ2-5,TRBD2,CASRDSGIGETQYF,TGTGCCAGCAGGGATAGCGGGATTGGCGAGACCCAGTACTTC
-,13,TRBV5-6,TRBJ2-5,TRBD2,CASSFRGGETQYF,TGTGCCAGCAGCTTTCGGGGGGGCGAGACCCAGTACTTC
few,8,TRBV7-9,TRBJ2-7,-,CALDEQYF,TGTGCCCTCGACGAGCAGTACTTC
once,19,TRBV7-8,TRBJ1-2,-,CASSLTPTDYFESGYGYTF,TGTGCCAGCAGCTTAACCCCGACCGACTACTTTGAGAGTGGCTATGGCTACACCTTC
-,15,TRBV27,TRBJ1-1,-,CASNRKAPGRTEAFF,TGTGCCAGTAACAGAAAGGCTCCAGGGCGGACTGAAGCTTTCTTT